This T cell receptor (beta chain) was recovered during a study of CD8 T cells in ankylosing spondylitis. This clonotype showed up many times. The antigen is unknown. Study-level findings and limits: With a CD8+ phenotype, disease-linked clones were relatively rare in peripheral blood. Significant enrichment of disease-linked clones was reportedly seen in matched ankylosing spondylitis synovial fluid.

V lost 3 bases and J 0 bases, leaving 15 bases between the germline ends. Germline V CDR1 and CDR2: DFQATT, SNEGSKA (reference sequence). This CDR3 is 16 amino acids long. As the method for making TCR beta libraries, quantitative 5'-RACE with molecular barcodes was used. TCRdb ran MiXCR on the 5' RACE reads and lists one entry per CDR3 protein. The profile shows about 130,000 distinct CDR3 sequences, roughly 6.6% of them singletons. The clonotype was recovered from a female donor with ankylosing spondylitis or in good health (not recorded which). Material: blood, either unsorted or a sorted T cell fraction (not recorded which). The V and J genes are TRBV20-1 and TRBJ2-1; D may correspond to TRBD1 or TRBD2 (5 bases each). CDR3 nucleotides: TGCAGTGCTAGGAGGGGCGCAGGGAGCTCCTACAATGAGCAGTTCTTC. This codes for CSARRGAGSSYNEQFF.